This T cell receptor beta chain was retrieved from a study of PD-1 blockade in classical Hodgkin lymphoma (dated by TCRdb to 2018 to 2020). About the full investigation: Nivolumab dosing was 3 mg/kg intravenously every 2 weeks, continuing until either disease progression or unacceptable toxicity. To define a peripheral blood immune signature of response to PD-1 blockade in classical Hodgkin lymphoma, the study combined TCR beta sequencing with CyTOF. What the study reported, not specific to this receptor: Patients starting nivolumab less than 1 year after ASCT had lower diversity and were excluded from later analyses to avoid confounding by immune reconstitution. Baseline TCR diversity was reported as lower in newly diagnosed patients than in healthy donors, and lower still in relapsed/refractory patients. CD4+ but not CD8+ TCR diversity rose significantly by C4D1 (p=0.0027 vs p=0.16), most apparent in complete responders (p=0.02). The study covered only a single clinical trial cohort, and the causes of the repertoire differences, possibly disease activity or prior therapy, were still not defined. Trial patients achieving complete response had baseline diversity similar to newly diagnosed patients, whereas partial responders and progressors had significantly lower diversity.

Genomic DNA was isolated using the Qiagen DNeasy kit from unsorted PBMCs as well as from negatively selected CD4+ and CD8+ fractions. TCR beta CDR3 regions were amplified by immunoSEQ multiplex PCR using primers annealing to V and J segments. Amplification bias was minimized using a synthetic immune receptor repertoire, and residual bias was removed computationally after sequencing. In the paper's pipeline: Repertoire diversity was quantified as the Shannon entropy index using custom Python scripts. Unsorted, CD4+ and CD8+ repertoires were analyzed separately, except in combined analyses where CD4+ and CD8+ sequences were merged in silico. Clonal expansion was defined as at least a 2-fold frequency increase after treatment relative to C1D1, with a pseudocount of 0.5 for undetected baseline clones. Clones with 0 or 1 copy at C1D1 were defined as singleton clones, while clones with 2 or more copies were defined as non-singleton clones. Clones expanded in unsorted samples were labelled as CD4+, CD8+ or unknown by matching protein sequences in sorted samples from the same patient. Wilcoxon tests on paired samples were used to test diversity changes from C1D1 to C4D1. Here the immuneACCESS table is served through TCRdb, limited to in-frame sequences with V and J called. Missing clones are a known gap in these copies; in checked studies unresolved V genes cover under half, and the rest lacks a known reason. That table is the source of V, J and clone size, and D and trimming were worked out from the DNA. The sample has roughly 32,000 clones on record, approximately 85% of them singletons. 25% to 40% of the sample goes to the ten largest clones.

Its CDR3 holds 14 amino acids, cysteine through phenylalanine. Only the CDR3 DNA is retained, 42 bases long and in frame from the first base. The junction shows trimming of 0 bases on V and 7 bases on J, plus 14 bases between the germline ends. CDR1 and CDR2 are drawn from the germline V gene: SGHRS, YFSETQ. This clone occurred a few times. The specificity of this receptor is unknown. Base qualities are not at hand, and no much larger clone is one base apart. Interpreted using the paper, the time point label stands for: cycle 1 day 1 (C1D1), immediately before nivolumab initiation. Every trial patient had relapsed following autologous stem cell transplantation, and prior brentuximab vedotin exposure was what differed among cohorts A, B and C. The trial cohort comprised fewer than 65 patients with relapsed/refractory classical Hodgkin lymphoma whose best overall responses were complete response, partial response or progressive disease. Trial patients were treated with single-agent nivolumab in the multi-cohort phase II CheckMate 205 trial. An independent review committee assessed best overall response by applying the 2007 International Working Group response criteria. Trial PBMCs were collected just before the start of nivolumab (C1D1) and during therapy at cycle 2 day 1 and cycle 4 day 1. After peripheral blood was drawn into 8 mL Vacutainer Cell Preparation Tubes, PBMCs were isolated by centrifugation and then cryopreserved.

The sample consisted of peripheral blood mononuclear cells (PBMCs), taken at baseline. The rearrangement combines TRBV5-1 with TRBJ2-7, with a weak D call of TRBD1 (5 bases match). This TCR derives from a human donor with classical Hodgkin lymphoma. The bases read TGCGCCAGCAGCTTGGCCCAGGGTCCCGGGGAGCAGTACTTC. Its translation is CASSLAQGPGEQYF. The full variable domain, with segments outside the CDR3 supplied by the reference TRBV5-1 and TRBJ2-7 proteins, appears as KAGVTQTPRYLIKTRGQQVTLSCSPISGHRSVSWYQQTPGQGLQFLFEYFSETQRNKGNFPGRFSGRQFSNSRSEMNVSTLELGDSALYLCASSLAQGPGEQYFGPGTRLTVT.